This T cell receptor (beta chain) was obtained from a study of CD8 T cells in Susac syndrome. The authors reverse transcribed roughly 0.5 to 1 ug RNA with random hexamers. The CDR3 of TCR beta was amplified by immunoSEQ multiplex PCR across 54 Vbeta and 13 Jbeta. TCRdb re-called the immunoSEQ multiplex PCR reads with MiXCR, one entry per CDR3 protein. The profile covers about 83,000 distinct CDR3 sequences, with roughly 96% appearing a single time and about 0.39% taken by the ten largest. TCR beta sequencing was performed on blood CD8+ and CD4+ T cells. Germline lookup yields CDR1 SEHNR and CDR2 FQNEAQ (reference sequence). The CDR3 totals 14 residues. The ends were cut back, 5 bases at V and 2 bases at J, with 9 bases in the middle.

Source material: CD8+ T cells from PBMCs. The TCR comes from a human donor with Susac syndrome. V gene TRBV7-9 combines with J gene TRBJ2-2; D is undetermined. The CDR3 DNA sequence: TGTGCCAGCAGCCAATCGACAAACACCGGGGAGCTGTTTTTT. As protein: CASSQSTNTGELFF.